This T cell receptor (beta chain) comes out of a study of technical replicates of blood from several donors. The V and J ends lost 10 bases and 0 bases, in that order; junction bases with no gene match: 9. The germline gives CDR1 SNHLY, CDR2 FYNNEI. The CDR3 is 16 residues long. Profiled with immunoSEQ multiplex PCR; TCRdb holds only in-frame clones, not every one. The table has about 72,000 clones, about nine tenths seen once; the top ten hold roughly 0.33%. This chain uses TRBV2 with TRBJ2-6; 7 nucleotides agree with TRBD2. What was sequenced was T cells isolated from PBMCs. The receptor's source is a human donor in good health. The DNA for the CDR3 is TGTGCCACCAGCAAAACGGGGGGCTCTGGGGCCAACGTCCTGACTTTC. It specifies CATSKTGGSGANVLTF.